One and the same sample provided the 26 T cell receptor beta chains below, sequenced in a study of blood T cell repertoires in COVID-19. Sequencing was performed with immunoSEQ multiplex PCR; in TCRdb, only in-frame clones are kept and a portion is missing. The sample yields 300,000 to 400,000 clones, around 89% seen once. The source material was peripheral blood. Receptor source: a woman in her 30s with COVID-19, enrolled during active disease.

This clone is categorized as medium-sized. Other nucleotide sequences in the sample specify the same CDR3. CDR3 coding DNA: TGTGCCAGCAGTTACTCGGGCAGGAACACTGAAGCTTTCTTT. It encodes CASSYSGRNTEAFF. The chain couples TRBV6-5 to TRBJ1-1; D is unresolved. CDR1 is MNHEY, CDR2 SVGAGI, per germline. Trimming left V 0 bases short and J 1 base short, with 6 bases between. The CDR3 is made up of 14 amino acids.

The chain joins TRBV11-3 to TRBJ2-7, with a weak D call TRBD2 (5 bases). Germline V gives CDR1 SGHNT, CDR2 YENEEA. Trimming stripped 3 bases from V and 5 bases from J, with 11 bases between. The CDR3 sequence is 13 residues long. CDR3 DNA sequence: TGTGCCAGCAGCTTCTGGGAGACGGACGAGCAGTACTTC. It encodes CASSFWETDEQYF. The whole variable domain, filled in from reference TRBV11-3 and TRBJ2-7, reads EAGVVQSPRYKIIEKKQPVAFWCNPISGHNTLYWYLQNLGQGPELLIRYENEEAVDDSQLPKDRFSAERLKGVDSTLKIQPAELGDSAVYLCASSFWETDEQYFGPGTRLTVT.

The CDR3 sequence is CASSSEILPNSPLHF. The CDR3 nucleotides read TGTGCCAGCAGCTCCGAGATTCTCCCAAATTCACCCCTCCACTTT. V is TRBV5-8 and J is TRBJ1-6, with no clear D. The V end lost 3 bases, the J end lost 7 bases, and 14 bases lay between the germline ends. CDR1 is SGHTS and CDR2 is YDEGEE in the germline V gene. The CDR3 loop spans 15 amino acids.

The CDR3 bases are TGTGCCAGCAGTTTTTTGACTTCTGGAAACACCATATATTTT. Translating gives CASSFLTSGNTIYF. V usage is TRBV2 and J usage is TRBJ1-3; D remains ambiguous. Germline V gene sequence: CDR1 SNHLY, CDR2 FYNNEI. This CDR3 comprises 14 residues. V lost 5 bases, J lost 1 base, and 9 bases lay in between.

CDR3 nucleotides: TGCAGCGTTTCCAGGGGGAACACTGAAGCTTTCTTT. This encodes CSVSRGNTEAFF. The J gene is TRBJ1-1, the V gene TRBV29-1; tentative D call: TRBD1 (6 bases). The V gene's germline CDR1 is SQVTM and CDR2 ANQGSEA. The CDR3 is 12 amino acids. The V and J ends lost 5 bases and 1 base respectively, with 8 bases between them. Combining the CDR3 with reference TRBV29-1 and TRBJ1-1 gives the whole variable domain SAVISQKPSRDICQRGTSLTIQCQVDSQVTMMFWYRQQPGQSLTLIATANQGSEATYESGFVIDKFPISRPNLTFSTLTVSNMSPEDSSIYLCSVSRGNTEAFFGQGTRLTVV.

This chain uses TRBV6-5 with TRBJ1-2; 10 bases align to TRBD1. V lost 4 bases and J lost 6; bases outside the gene matches: 8. The CDR3 is 15 amino acids. The germline V gene has CDR1 MNHEY and CDR2 SVGAGI. The CDR3 is CASSSTDRGLHGYTF. The CDR3 DNA is TGTGCCAGCAGTTCAACTGACAGGGGGCTACATGGCTACACCTTC.

V and J are TRBV9 and TRBJ2-2; D perhaps matches TRBD2 (5 bases). The CDR3 is made up of 15 amino acids. Germline lookup yields CDR1 SGDLS and CDR2 YYNGEE. Trimming shortened V by 1 base and J by 6 bases, and 13 bases separated the two germline ends. For the CDR3, the DNA is TGTGCCAGCAGCGTAACCGGGAATGTCGCCGGGGAGCTGTTTTTT. Translated: CASSVTGNVAGELFF.

The J gene is TRBJ1-1, the V gene TRBV12-3 or TRBV12-4; D might be TRBD1 (5 bases). The CDR3 consists of 13 residues. V dropped 6 bases and J dropped 2 bases, with 10 bases sitting between them. The CDR3 DNA reads TGTGCCAGCAGCATGGGGCGTAACACTGAAGCTTTCTTT. Its translation: CASSMGRNTEAFF.

This clone showed up just once. The chain carries TRBV20-1 and TRBJ2-1, with D uncertain. The V end lost 5 bases, the J end lost 8 bases, and 7 bases lay between the germline ends. Germline V gene sequence: CDR1 DFQATT, CDR2 SNEGSKA (reference sequence). The CDR3 sequence is 10 residues long. The CDR3 protein is CSARSDEQFF. CDR3 nucleotides: TGCAGTGCTCGATCGGATGAGCAGTTCTTC.

Only one count was recorded for this clone. The genes are TRBV5-4 and TRBJ2-3; 10 nucleotides align to TRBD2. Germline V lookup: CDR1 SGHNT, CDR2 YYREEE (reference sequence). The J segment lost 7 bases and the V segment lost 2 bases, leaving 7 bases of the junction unmatched. CDR3 length: 15 amino acids. Written as DNA, the CDR3 is TGTGCCAGCAGCTTTTTGGCTAGCGGGGGTTATACGCAGTATTTT. Protein product: CASSFLASGGYTQYF. The variable domain in full, completed from reference TRBV5-4 and TRBJ2-3, reads ETGVTQSPTHLIKTRGQQVTLRCSSQSGHNTVSWYQQALGQGPQFIFQYYREEENGRGNFPPRFSGLQFPNYSSELNVNALELDDSALYLCASSFLASGGYTQYFGPGTRLTVL.

V and J are TRBV11-3 and TRBJ2-2, with TRBD1 matching 7 bases. The CDR3 has 15 amino acids. The junction had 6 bases not matched to a gene; V was cut back by 1 base and J by 7 bases. CDR1 and CDR2 from the germline V gene are SGHNT and YENEEA. The CDR3 is CASSLGQGSGGELFF. CDR3 bases: TGTGCCAGCAGCTTAGGACAGGGCTCTGGCGGGGAGCTGTTTTTT.

This clone has a handful of counts. Other nucleotide sequences in the sample specify the same CDR3. J is TRBJ1-1 and V is TRBV19; no definite D call. The CDR3 has 13 amino acids. V was shortened by 1 base and J by 1 base, with 4 bases between the two germline ends. The germline CDR1 and CDR2 sequences are LNHDA and SQIVND (reference sequence). CDR3 coding DNA: TGTGCCAGTAGTATAGGAGCGAACACTGAAGCTTTCTTT. This sequence encodes CASSIGANTEAFF.

The rearrangement links TRBV6-1 to TRBJ1-6; no clear D. Trimming took 0 bases from V and 0 from J, leaving 6 bases between them. Germline V lookup: CDR1 MNHNS, CDR2 SASEGT. This CDR3 contains 16 residues. CDR3: CASSEALSSYNSPLHF. The DNA of the CDR3 is TGTGCCAGCAGTGAAGCATTGAGCTCCTATAATTCACCCCTCCACTTT.

This clone showed up just once. This rearrangement joins TRBV24-1 to TRBJ1-6; D call uncertain. The germline V gene has CDR1 KGHDR and CDR2 SFDVKD. V lost 4 bases and J 8 bases, leaving 5 bases between the germline ends. The CDR3 is made up of 12 amino acids. CDR3 DNA: TGTGCCACCAGTGACTCCGATTCACCCCTCCACTTT. Translated: CATSDSDSPLHF.

This chain connects TRBV5-1 to TRBJ1-1, with 8 bases that match TRBD1. J was trimmed by 1 base and V by 4 bases; bases with no gene match: 9. CDR3 length: 16 residues. CDR1 and CDR2 (germline): SGHRS, YFSETQ. CDR3 region: CASSNGQGIRNTEAFF. The CDR3 bases are TGCGCCAGCAGCAACGGACAGGGAATAAGGAACACTGAAGCTTTCTTT.

The chain recombines TRBV2 with TRBJ2-3; TRBD2 matches 8 bases. J lost 14 bases, V lost 1 base, and 11 bases had no gene match. The CDR3 is 14 residues long. From germline, CDR1 is SNHLY and CDR2 FYNNEI. The chain's CDR3 is CASSEVRSGGLGYF. CDR3 DNA: TGTGCCAGCAGTGAAGTTCGGAGCGGGGGCTTAGGGTATTTT.

This chain uses TRBV4-1 with TRBJ1-2; D gene unclear. The ends were cut back, 2 bases at V and 2 bases at J, with 15 bases in the middle. CDR1 is MGHRA and CDR2 is YSYEKL in the germline V gene. The CDR3 has 16 residues. The CDR3 DNA follows: TGCGCCAGCAGCCAACTATTTCCCGGTAAGAACTATGGCTACACCTTC. This sequence encodes CASSQLFPGKNYGYTF.

This sequence joins TRBV7-2 and TRBJ1-6; D uncertain. The V end was cut by 1 base, the J end by 4 bases, with 8 bases between. Germline CDR1 is SGHTA and CDR2 is FQGNSA. CDR3 size: 15 residues. As DNA, the CDR3 is TGTGCCAGCAGCTTAGATTTCTCTTATAATTCACCCCTCCACTTT. Its protein is CASSLDFSYNSPLHF.

V and J are TRBV19 and TRBJ2-3; 8 positions match TRBD2. The CDR3 is 16 amino acids. The trim removed 7 bases at V and 0 bases at J, leaving 9 bases unmatched. Germline CDR1 and CDR2: LNHDA and SQIVND (reference sequence). The CDR3 nucleotides read TGTGCCAGTAACTTACAACTAGCGGCTAGCACAGATACGCAGTATTTT. This encodes CASNLQLAASTDTQYF.

V usage is TRBV7-2 and J usage is TRBJ2-7; 8 nucleotides line up with TRBD1. V was clipped by 8 bases and J by 5 bases; unmatched bases: 11. The CDR3 sequence is 14 residues long. Germline CDR1 is SGHTA and CDR2 is FQGNSA. The CDR3 loop is CASSTPDRDHEQYF. The CDR3 nucleotides are TGTGCCAGCTCAACCCCGGACAGGGACCACGAGCAGTACTTC.

This chain uses TRBV2 with TRBJ2-1; 10 bases fit TRBD2. The CDR3 spans 14 residues. CDR1 and CDR2 from the germline V gene are SNHLY and FYNNEI. J was trimmed by 4 bases and V by 8 bases; bases with no gene match: 5. The CDR3 spells CASWTSGYYNEQFF. The CDR3 coding sequence is TGTGCCAGCTGGACTAGCGGATATTACAATGAGCAGTTCTTC.

The J gene is TRBJ2-3, the V gene TRBV7-2; D possibly corresponds to TRBD1 (6 bases). Germline loops: CDR1 SGHTA, CDR2 FQGNSA. The CDR3 is 15 residues long. V was trimmed by 1 base and J by 2 bases, leaving 10 bases between them. CDR3: CASSLGDTSTDTQYF. CDR3 nucleotide sequence: TGTGCCAGCAGCTTAGGGGACACGTCCACAGATACGCAGTATTTT.

The rearrangement uses TRBV5-1 and TRBJ2-1, with 9 bases matching TRBD2. CDR1 and CDR2 (germline): SGHRS, YFSETQ. The CDR3 loop spans 15 amino acids. Unmatched junction bases numbered 5, after V lost 4 bases and J lost 3 bases. The CDR3 reads CASSPLSGGYNEQFF. For the CDR3, the DNA is TGCGCCAGCAGCCCCCTTAGCGGGGGCTACAATGAGCAGTTCTTC.

V usage is TRBV7-9 and J usage is TRBJ1-2; no firm D call. The CDR3 is 13 residues long. The V gene's germline CDR1 is SEHNR and CDR2 FQNEAQ (reference sequence). V was clipped by 0 bases and J by 4 bases, with 6 bases between them. The CDR3 nucleotides read TGTGCCAGCAGCTTAGCTCTGGCCTATGGCTACACCTTC. Protein: CASSLALAYGYTF.

This clone was observed a handful of times. The chain joins TRBV6-6 to TRBJ1-2; D is possibly TRBD1 (5 bases). Trimming removed 4 bases at V and 7 bases at J, with 10 bases between. Germline CDR1 and CDR2: MNHNY and SVGAGI (reference sequence). The CDR3 totals 12 residues. The CDR3 DNA sequence: TGTGCCAGCAGTTCACGGGGGGGTGGCTACACCTTC. Its translation: CASSSRGGGYTF.

The chain uses TRBV18 and TRBJ1-3; D is possibly TRBD1 (5 bases). Germline lookup yields CDR1 KGHSH and CDR2 LQKENI. The CDR3 totals 15 residues. V was trimmed by 3 bases and J by 3 bases, leaving 12 bases between them. CDR3 loop: CASSPAGISGNTIYF. CDR3 in DNA: TGTGCCAGCTCACCGGCAGGGATAAGTGGAAACACCATATATTTT.